This T cell receptor beta chain emerged from a study of response to subunit inactivated influenza vaccine. MiXCR, run by TCRdb on the RT-PCR reads, gives a single entry per CDR3 protein. The table includes roughly 620,000 distinct CDR3 sequences, about 10% detected once. This clonotype has more than one count but fewer than ten. The same sample was also used in a study of T cells expressing NK-cell markers. That paper adds: It was by 5'RACE template switching with UMIs that TCR beta cDNA was made. The sequencing cohort of eight donors included seven HCMV-seropositive individuals and one seronegative individual. Where a handful of donors were concerned, these clonotypes also led the CD3+CD56-NKG2C+ fraction.

The sample was PBMCs from blood, taken on the day of vaccination. The sequence was obtained from a man between 50 and 59 years old who received an inactivated influenza vaccine.

The CDR3 DNA follows: TGTGCCAGCAGTTACTCGCGGACACCTTACAATGAGCAGTTCTTC. Amino acids: CASSYSRTPYNEQFF. This chain links TRBV6-2 or TRBV6-3 with TRBJ2-1; maybe TRBD1 (5 bases). The CDR3 consists of 15 residues. V lost 0 bases, J lost 4 bases, and 10 bases lay in between. CDR1 is MNHEY, CDR2 SVGEGT, per germline.